This T cell receptor beta chain was documented in a study of blood T cell repertoires in COVID-19. At the level of the study: Collection of acute and convalescent COVID-19 samples took place in the United States, Italy and Spain. T cells, B-cell-depleted T cells, or PBMCs supplied cDNA or gDNA.

The CDR3 has 17 residues. From germline, CDR1 is LNHDA and CDR2 SQIVND (reference sequence). J gave up 7 bases and V 3 bases, and 8 bases lay outside the gene matches. Authors' methods: Estimation of nucleated cell counts was performed using reference gene primer amplification. Profiled with immunoSEQ multiplex PCR; TCRdb holds only in-frame clones, not every one. V and J calls and clone size are copied from that table; D and trimming were computed from the DNA. Here the sample spans approximately 31,000 clones, roughly 90% being singletons. The receptor comes from a human donor with active COVID-19. The donor label of this sample is uncertain. Sequences were obtained from peripheral blood. The rearrangement uses TRBV19 and TRBJ2-1; 14 bases match TRBD2. CDR3 in DNA: TGTGCCAGTAGTATCGAGGAAGGGACTAGCGGGGGTAATGAGCAGTTCTTC. The encoded protein is CASSIEEGTSGGNEQFF.